Below, one T cell receptor beta chain is given with its context. This specimen comes from a study of T-cell reconstitution after alpha-beta-depleted transplantation in children. The V and J ends lost 3 bases and 5 bases, in that order; junction bases with no gene match: 11. The CDR3 length is 18 residues. Molecular barcoding with unique molecular identifiers was used for the TCRbeta library. Each CDR3 protein is one row after TCRdb ran MiXCR on the PCR reads. The sample records 300,000 to 400,000 distinct CDR3 sequences, around 15% being singletons. The sample was PBMCs, mostly from graft donor cells, taken 360 days after TCRalphabeta/CD19-depleted stem cell transplant. This clonotype was sampled from a male patient between 2 and 9 years old who had a stem cell transplant for acute lymphoblastic leukemia, so the T cells may come from the graft donor. V gene TRBV12-3 or TRBV12-4 combines with J gene TRBJ2-2; 11 nucleotides line up with TRBD2. CDR3 coding DNA: TGTGCCAGCAGTTTGAGTAGCGGGAGGGTCAGGGGGACCGGGGAGCTGTTTTTT. It yields the protein CASSLSSGRVRGTGELFF.